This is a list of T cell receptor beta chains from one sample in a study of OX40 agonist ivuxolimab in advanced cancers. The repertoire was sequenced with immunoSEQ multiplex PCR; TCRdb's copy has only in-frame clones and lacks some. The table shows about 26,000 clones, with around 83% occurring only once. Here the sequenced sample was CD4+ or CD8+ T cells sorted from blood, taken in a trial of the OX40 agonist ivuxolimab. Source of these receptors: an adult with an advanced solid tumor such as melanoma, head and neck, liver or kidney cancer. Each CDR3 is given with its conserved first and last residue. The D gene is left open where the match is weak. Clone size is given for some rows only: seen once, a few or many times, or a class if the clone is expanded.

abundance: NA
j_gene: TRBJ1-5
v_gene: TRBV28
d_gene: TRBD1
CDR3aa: CASSFGTGRQPQHF
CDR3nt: TGTGCCAGCAGTTTTGGGACAGGACGTCAGCCCCAGCATTTT

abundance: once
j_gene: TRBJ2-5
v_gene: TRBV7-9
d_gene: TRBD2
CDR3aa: CASSSASLAGQETQYF
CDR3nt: TGTGCCAGCAGCTCCGCCAGCTTAGCGGGCCAAGAGACCCAGTACTTC

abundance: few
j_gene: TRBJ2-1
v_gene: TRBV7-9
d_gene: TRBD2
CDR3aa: CASSLGLAGPNNEQFF
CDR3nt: TGTGCCAGCAGCCTGGGACTAGCGGGGCCAAACAATGAGCAGTTCTTC

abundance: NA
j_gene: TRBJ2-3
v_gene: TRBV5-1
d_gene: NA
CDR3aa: CASSFLTVTDTQYF
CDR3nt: TGCGCCAGCAGCTTCTTAACAGTAACAGATACGCAGTATTTT

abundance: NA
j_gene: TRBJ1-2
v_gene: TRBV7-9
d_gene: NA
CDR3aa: CASSPSGAGREGYTF
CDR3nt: TGTGCCAGCAGCCCCAGCGGGGCAGGGAGGGAAGGCTACACCTTC

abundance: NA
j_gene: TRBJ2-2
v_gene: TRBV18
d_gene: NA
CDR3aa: CASSPEEAIGELFF
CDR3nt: TGTGCCAGCTCACCTGAGGAGGCCATCGGGGAGCTGTTTTTT

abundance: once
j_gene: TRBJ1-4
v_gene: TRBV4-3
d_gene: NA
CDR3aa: CASSQDQRRGGEKLFF
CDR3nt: TGCGCCAGCAGCCAAGATCAGCGTCGCGGAGGGGAAAAACTGTTTTTT

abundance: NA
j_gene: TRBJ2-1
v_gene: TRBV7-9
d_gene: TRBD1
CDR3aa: CASSAGQGVHNEQFF
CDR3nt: TGTGCCAGCAGCGCGGGACAGGGGGTGCACAATGAGCAGTTCTTC

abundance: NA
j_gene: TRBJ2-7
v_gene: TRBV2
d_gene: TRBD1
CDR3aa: CASKPGQLVQGYEQYF
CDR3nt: TGTGCCAGCAAACCGGGACAGCTCGTCCAGGGCTACGAGCAGTACTTC

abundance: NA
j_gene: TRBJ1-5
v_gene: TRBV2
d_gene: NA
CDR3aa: CASSENTASNQPQHF
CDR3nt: TGTGCCAGCAGTGAAAATACGGCGAGCAATCAGCCCCAGCATTTT

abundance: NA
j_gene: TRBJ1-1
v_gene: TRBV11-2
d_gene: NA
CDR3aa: CASSLELNTEAFF
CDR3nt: TGTGCCAGCAGCTTAGAGCTGAACACTGAAGCTTTCTTT

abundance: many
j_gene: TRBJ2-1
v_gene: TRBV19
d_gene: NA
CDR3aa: CASTLGTGNEQFF
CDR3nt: TGTGCCAGTACACTAGGTACGGGCAATGAGCAGTTCTTC

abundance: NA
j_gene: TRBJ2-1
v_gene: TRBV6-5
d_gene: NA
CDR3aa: CASSSGVWMDEQFF
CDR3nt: TGTGCCAGCAGCTCAGGGGTGTGGATGGATGAGCAGTTCTTC

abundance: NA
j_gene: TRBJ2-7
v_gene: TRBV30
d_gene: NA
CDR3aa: CAWSVPAGSPLYEQYF
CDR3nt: TGTGCCTGGAGTGTACCTGCAGGCTCTCCCCTCTACGAGCAGTACTTC

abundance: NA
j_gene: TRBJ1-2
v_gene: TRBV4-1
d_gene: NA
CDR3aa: CASSQEPQANYGYTF
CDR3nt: TGCGCCAGCAGCCAAGAGCCGCAGGCTAACTATGGCTACACCTTC

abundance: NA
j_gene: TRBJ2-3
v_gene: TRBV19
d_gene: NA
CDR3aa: CATTTGTTQYF
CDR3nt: TGTGCCACCACTACCGGGACTACGCAGTATTTT

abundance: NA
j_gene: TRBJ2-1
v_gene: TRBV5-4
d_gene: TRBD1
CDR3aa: CASKATGSDEQFF
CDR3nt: TGTGCCAGCAAGGCGACAGGGTCCGATGAGCAGTTCTTC

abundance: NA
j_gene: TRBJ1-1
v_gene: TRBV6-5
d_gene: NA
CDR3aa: CASSPRGPVTEAFF
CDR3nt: TGTGCCAGCAGTCCTCGGGGTCCCGTCACTGAAGCTTTCTTT

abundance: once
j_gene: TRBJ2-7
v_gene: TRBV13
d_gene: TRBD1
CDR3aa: CASSVTGSSYEQYF
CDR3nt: TGTGCCAGCAGCGTGACAGGGTCGTCCTACGAGCAGTACTTC

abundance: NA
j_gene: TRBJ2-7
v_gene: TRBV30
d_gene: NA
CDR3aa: CAWSVHGISYEQYF
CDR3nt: TGTGCCTGGAGTGTACATGGGATTAGCTACGAGCAGTACTTC

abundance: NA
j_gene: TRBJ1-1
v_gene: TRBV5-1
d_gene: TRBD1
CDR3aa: CASSLHSRDRVDTEAFF
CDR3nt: TGCGCCAGCAGCTTGCATAGTAGGGACAGGGTTGACACTGAAGCTTTCTTT

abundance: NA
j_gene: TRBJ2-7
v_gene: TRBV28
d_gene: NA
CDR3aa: CASSPGLYEQYF
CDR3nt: TGTGCCAGCAGCCCGGGACTCTACGAGCAGTACTTC

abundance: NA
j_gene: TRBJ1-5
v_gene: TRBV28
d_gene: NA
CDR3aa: CASSLGNQPQHF
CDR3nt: TGTGCCAGCAGTTTAGGCAATCAGCCCCAGCATTTT

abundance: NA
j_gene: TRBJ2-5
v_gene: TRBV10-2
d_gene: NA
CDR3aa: CASSASGYFGGETQYF
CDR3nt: TGCGCCAGCAGTGCTTCGGGGTATTTCGGCGGGGAGACCCAGTACTTC

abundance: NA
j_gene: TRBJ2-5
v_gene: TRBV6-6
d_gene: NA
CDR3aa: CASSYWGWETQYF
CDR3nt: TGTGCCAGCAGTTACTGGGGGTGGGAGACCCAGTACTTC

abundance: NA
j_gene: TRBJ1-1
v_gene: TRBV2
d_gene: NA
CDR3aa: CASSFRTEAFF
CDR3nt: TGTGCCAGCAGTTTCCGAACTGAAGCTTTCTTT

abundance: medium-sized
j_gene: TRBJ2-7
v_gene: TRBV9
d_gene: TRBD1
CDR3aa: CASSEQGAPVEQYF
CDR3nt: TGTGCCAGCAGCGAACAGGGGGCTCCCGTCGAGCAGTACTTC

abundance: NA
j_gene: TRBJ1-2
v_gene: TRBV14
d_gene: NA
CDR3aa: CASSQGYGYNYGYTF
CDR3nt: TGTGCCAGCAGCCAAGGGTACGGCTATAACTATGGCTACACCTTC

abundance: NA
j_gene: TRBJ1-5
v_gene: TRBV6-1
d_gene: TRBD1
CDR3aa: CASSQGQGHFLEPQHF
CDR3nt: TGTGCCAGCAGTCAAGGACAGGGGCATTTTTTAGAGCCCCAGCATTTT

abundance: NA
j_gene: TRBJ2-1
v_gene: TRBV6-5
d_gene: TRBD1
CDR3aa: CASSSDRGRDNEQFF
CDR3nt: TGTGCCAGCAGTAGCGACAGGGGGCGAGACAATGAGCAGTTCTTC

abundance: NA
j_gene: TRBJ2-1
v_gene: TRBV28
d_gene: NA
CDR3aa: CASSLVPRNYNEQFF
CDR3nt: TGTGCCTCCAGTTTAGTGCCCAGGAACTACAATGAGCAGTTCTTC

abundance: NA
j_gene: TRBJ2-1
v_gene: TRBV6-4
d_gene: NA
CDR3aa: CASSENGEQFF
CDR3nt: TGTGCCAGCAGTGAAAATGGTGAGCAGTTCTTC

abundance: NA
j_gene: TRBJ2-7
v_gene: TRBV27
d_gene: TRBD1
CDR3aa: CASSPGQGPYEQYF
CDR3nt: TGTGCCAGCAGTCCGGGACAGGGACCCTACGAGCAGTACTTC

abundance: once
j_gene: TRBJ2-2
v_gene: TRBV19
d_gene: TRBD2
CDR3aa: CASSIGTSGSRAGELFF
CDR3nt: TGTGCCAGTAGTATCGGGACTAGCGGGAGTCGGGCCGGGGAGCTGTTTTTT

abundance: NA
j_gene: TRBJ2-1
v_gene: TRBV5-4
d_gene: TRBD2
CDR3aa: CASSPGRENYYNEQFF
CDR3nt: TGTGCCAGCAGCCCCGGGCGGGAGAACTACTACAATGAGCAGTTCTTC

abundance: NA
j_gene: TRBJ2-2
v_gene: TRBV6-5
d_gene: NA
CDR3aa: CASSYDSYTGELFF
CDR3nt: TGTGCCAGCAGTTACGACAGCTACACCGGGGAGCTGTTTTTT

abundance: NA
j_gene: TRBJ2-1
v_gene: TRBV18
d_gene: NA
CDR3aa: CASSPKDSYNEQFF
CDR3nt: TGTGCCAGCTCTCCGAAGGATTCCTACAATGAGCAGTTCTTC

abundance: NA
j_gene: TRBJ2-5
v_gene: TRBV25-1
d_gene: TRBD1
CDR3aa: CASSEWGTGQETQYF
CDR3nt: TGTGCCAGCAGTGAATGGGGGACAGGGCAAGAGACCCAGTACTTC

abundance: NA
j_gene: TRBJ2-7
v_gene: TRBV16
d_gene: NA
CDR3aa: CASSPGGLGAWEQYF
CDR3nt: TGTGCCAGCAGCCCAGGGGGGCTAGGAGCGTGGGAGCAGTACTTC

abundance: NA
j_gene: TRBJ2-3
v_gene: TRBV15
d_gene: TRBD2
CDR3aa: CATSRDGTSGDPGADTQYF
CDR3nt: TGTGCCACCAGCAGAGATGGGACTAGCGGGGACCCGGGCGCAGATACGCAGTATTTT

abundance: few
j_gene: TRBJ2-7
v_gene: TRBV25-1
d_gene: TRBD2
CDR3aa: CASSVKGLAGVQQYF
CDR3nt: TGTGCCAGCAGTGTCAAAGGACTAGCGGGAGTTCAGCAGTACTTC

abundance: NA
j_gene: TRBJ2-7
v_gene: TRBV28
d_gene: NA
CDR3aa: CASSLRAAYEQYF
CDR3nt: TGTGCCAGCAGTTTACGAGCAGCCTACGAGCAGTACTTC

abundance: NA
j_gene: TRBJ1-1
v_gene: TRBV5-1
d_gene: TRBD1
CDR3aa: CASTDRLNTEAFF
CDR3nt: TGCGCCAGCACGGACAGGTTGAACACTGAAGCTTTCTTT

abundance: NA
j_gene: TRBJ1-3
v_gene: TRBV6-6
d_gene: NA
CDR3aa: CASSAAYSGNTIYF
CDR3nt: TGTGCCAGCAGCGCAGCATACTCTGGAAACACCATATATTTT

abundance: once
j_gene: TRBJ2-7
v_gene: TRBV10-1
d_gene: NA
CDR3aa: CASSETRLPALQYF
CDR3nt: TGCGCCAGCAGTGAAACCAGGTTACCGGCCTTGCAGTACTTC

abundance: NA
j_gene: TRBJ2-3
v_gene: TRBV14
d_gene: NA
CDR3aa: CASSQVHGSTDTQYF
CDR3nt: TGTGCCAGCAGCCAAGTGCACGGTAGCACAGATACGCAGTATTTT